This passage covers 3 T cell receptor beta chains from one sample sequenced in a study of cytomegalovirus exposure and HLA in healthy donors. PCR used 60 Vbeta primers and 13 Jbeta primers. TCRdb keeps only in-frame clones here, not all; method: immunoSEQ multiplex PCR. This sample has tens of thousands of clones, with roughly 71% found just once. Material: PBMCs. The receptors were gathered from a man aged 50 or older in good health and CMV-seropositive.

On this clone itself: The DNA is left out, because the CDR3 cannot be placed on it with certainty; the CDR3 is given as TCRdb lists it. The chain is built from TRBV25-1 and TRBJ1-2; the table's D gene call, TRBD1, was not cross checked with the DNA. Germline CDR1 is MGHDK and CDR2 is SYGVNS. 13 amino acids form the CDR3, both terminal residues included. CDR3 region: CASSFGQGASPTF.

The chain recombines TRBV19 with TRBJ1-2; D ambiguous. CDR1 and CDR2 from the germline V gene are LNHDA and SQIVND (reference sequence). This CDR3 is built from 16 residues. Deletions cut 5 bases from V and 0 bases from J, with 16 bases between. The CDR3 spells CASSPLLPGANYGYTF. DNA of the CDR3: TGTGCCAGTAGTCCTCTCCTCCCCGGGGCTAACTATGGCTACACCTTC.

V and J are TRBV4-3 and TRBJ1-6, with D possibly TRBD1 on 5 matching bases. CDR3 length: 14 residues. The germline CDR1 and CDR2 sequences are LGHNA and YSLEER. V gave up 1 base and J gave up 9 bases, with 10 bases separating them. The CDR3 DNA is TGCGCCAGCAGCCAAGGGGGCAGTTCTTCACCCCTCCACTTT. Its translation: CASSQGGSSSPLHF.